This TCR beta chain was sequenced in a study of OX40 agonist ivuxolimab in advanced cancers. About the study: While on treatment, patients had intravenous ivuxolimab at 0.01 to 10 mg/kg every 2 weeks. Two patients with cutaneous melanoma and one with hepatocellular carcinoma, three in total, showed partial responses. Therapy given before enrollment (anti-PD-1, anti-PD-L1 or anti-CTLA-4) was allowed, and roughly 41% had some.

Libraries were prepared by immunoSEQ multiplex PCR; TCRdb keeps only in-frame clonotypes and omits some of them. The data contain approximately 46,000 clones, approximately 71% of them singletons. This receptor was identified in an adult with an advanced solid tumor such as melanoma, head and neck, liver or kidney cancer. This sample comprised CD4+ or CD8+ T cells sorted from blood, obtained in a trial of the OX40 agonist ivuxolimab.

The CDR3 region has the DNA TGTGCCAGCAGTTACCCGGGACAGCGGAGTGAAGCTTTCTTT. Translated: CASSYPGQRSEAFF. This chain joins TRBV6-6 and TRBJ1-1; TRBD1 matches at 7 bases. Germline values: CDR1 MNHNY, CDR2 SVGAGI (reference sequence). The CDR3 runs to 14 residues. Trimming removed 2 bases from V and 7 bases from J; junction bases left unmatched: 7.